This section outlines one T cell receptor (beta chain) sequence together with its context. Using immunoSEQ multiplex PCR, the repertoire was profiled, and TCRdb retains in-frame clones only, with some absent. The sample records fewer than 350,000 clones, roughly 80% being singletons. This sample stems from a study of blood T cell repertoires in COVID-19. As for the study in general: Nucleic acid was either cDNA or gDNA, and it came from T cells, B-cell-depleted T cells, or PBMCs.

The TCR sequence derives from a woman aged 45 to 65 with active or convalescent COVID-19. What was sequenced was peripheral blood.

CDR3 loop: CSVTLDYPYEQYF. The CDR3 DNA reads TGCAGCGTCACCCTGGACTACCCCTACGAGCAGTACTTC. The genes are TRBV29-1 and TRBJ2-7, with a possible D match to TRBD2 (6 bases). Trimming took 6 bases from V and 2 from J, leaving 14 bases between them. Germline V gene sequence: CDR1 SQVTM, CDR2 ANQGSEA. This CDR3 is 13 amino acids long.